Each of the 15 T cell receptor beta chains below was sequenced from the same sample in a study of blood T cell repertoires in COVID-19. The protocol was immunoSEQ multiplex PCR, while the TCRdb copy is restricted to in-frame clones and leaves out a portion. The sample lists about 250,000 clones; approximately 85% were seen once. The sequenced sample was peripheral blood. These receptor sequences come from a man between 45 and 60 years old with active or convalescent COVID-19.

Here the CDR3 reads CASSLGQGGNEQFF. CDR3 DNA sequence: TGTGCCAGCAGCTTAGGTCAGGGAGGGAATGAGCAGTTCTTC. The V call is TRBV7-9, the J call TRBJ2-1, with 7 bases identical to TRBD2. Germline V lookup: CDR1 SEHNR, CDR2 FQNEAQ (reference sequence). Trimming cost V 1 base and J 7 bases; bases outside gene matches: 4. This CDR3 comprises 14 residues.

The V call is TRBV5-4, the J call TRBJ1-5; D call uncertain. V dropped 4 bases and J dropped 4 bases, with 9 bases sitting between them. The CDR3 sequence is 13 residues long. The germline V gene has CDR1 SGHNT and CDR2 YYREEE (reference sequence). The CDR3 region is CASSKDWNQPQHF. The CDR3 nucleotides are TGTGCCAGCAGCAAGGACTGGAATCAGCCCCAGCATTTT.

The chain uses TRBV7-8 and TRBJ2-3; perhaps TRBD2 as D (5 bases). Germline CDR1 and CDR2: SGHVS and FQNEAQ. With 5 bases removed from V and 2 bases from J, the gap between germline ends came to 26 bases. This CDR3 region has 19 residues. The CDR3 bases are TGTGCCAGCAGCCCCTATAGAGTGGGCGGGCTAACGACCACAGATACGCAGTATTTT. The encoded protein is CASSPYRVGGLTTTDTQYF.

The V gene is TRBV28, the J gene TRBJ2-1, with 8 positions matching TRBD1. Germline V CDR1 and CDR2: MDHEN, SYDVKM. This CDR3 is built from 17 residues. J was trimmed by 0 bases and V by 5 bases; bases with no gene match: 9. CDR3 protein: CASSGSTGTGSYNEQFF. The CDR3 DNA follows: TGTGCCAGCAGTGGGAGCACCGGGACAGGCTCCTACAATGAGCAGTTCTTC.

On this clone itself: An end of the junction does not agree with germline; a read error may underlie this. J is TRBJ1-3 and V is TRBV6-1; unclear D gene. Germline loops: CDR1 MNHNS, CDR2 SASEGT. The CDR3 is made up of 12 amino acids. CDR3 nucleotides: TGTGCCAGCAGTGAAGCGCTAAGGTCTAGGCGTTTT. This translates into CASSEALRSRRF.

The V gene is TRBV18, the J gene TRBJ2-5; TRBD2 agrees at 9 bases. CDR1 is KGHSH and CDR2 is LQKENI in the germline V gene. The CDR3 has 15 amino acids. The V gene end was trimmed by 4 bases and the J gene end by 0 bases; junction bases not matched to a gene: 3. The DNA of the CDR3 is TGTGCCAGCTCACGGCGGACTAGCGACCAAGAGACCCAGTACTTC. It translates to CASSRRTSDQETQYF.

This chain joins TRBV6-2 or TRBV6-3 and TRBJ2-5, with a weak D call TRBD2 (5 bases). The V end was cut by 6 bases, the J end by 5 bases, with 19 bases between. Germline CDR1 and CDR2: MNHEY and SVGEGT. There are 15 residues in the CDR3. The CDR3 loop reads CASSLPVLVRETQYF. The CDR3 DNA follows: TGTGCCAGCAGCCTTCCGGTACTAGTACGGGAGACCCAGTACTTC.

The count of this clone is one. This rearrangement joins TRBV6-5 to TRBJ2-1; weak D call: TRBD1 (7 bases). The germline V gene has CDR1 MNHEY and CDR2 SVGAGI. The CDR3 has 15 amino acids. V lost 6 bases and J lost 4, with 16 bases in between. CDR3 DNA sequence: TGTGCCAGCAGCCTCAGACAGGGAGGTTACAATGAGCAGTTCTTC. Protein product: CASSLRQGGYNEQFF.

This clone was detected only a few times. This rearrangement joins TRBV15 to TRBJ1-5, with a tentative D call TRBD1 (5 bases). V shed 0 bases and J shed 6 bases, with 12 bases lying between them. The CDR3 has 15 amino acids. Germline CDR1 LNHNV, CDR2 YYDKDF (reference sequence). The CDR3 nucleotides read TGTGCCACCAGCAGAGATTCGACCGGGGGTCAGCCCCAGCATTTT. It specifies CATSRDSTGGQPQHF.

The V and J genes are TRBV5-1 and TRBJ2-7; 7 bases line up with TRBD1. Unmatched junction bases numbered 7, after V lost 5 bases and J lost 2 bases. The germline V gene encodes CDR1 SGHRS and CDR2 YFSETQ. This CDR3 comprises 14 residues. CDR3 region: CASRRTGFAYEQYF. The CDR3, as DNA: TGCGCCAGCAGACGGACAGGATTTGCCTACGAGCAGTACTTC.

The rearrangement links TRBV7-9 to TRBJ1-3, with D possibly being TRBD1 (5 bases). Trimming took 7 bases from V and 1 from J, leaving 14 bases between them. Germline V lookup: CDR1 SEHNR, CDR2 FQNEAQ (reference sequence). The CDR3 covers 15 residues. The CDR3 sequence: CASTLAGGSGNTIYF. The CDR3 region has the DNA TGTGCCAGCACTTTAGCCGGGGGTTCTGGAAACACCATATATTTT.

CDR3 loop: CASRQGATVGYGYTF. CDR3 sequence (DNA): TGTGCCAGCAGACAGGGTGCGACCGTCGGCTATGGCTACACCTTC. The chain has TRBV27 and TRBJ1-2, with D possibly matching TRBD1 (6 bases). Germline CDR1 MNHEY, CDR2 SMNVEV (reference sequence). CDR3 size: 15 residues. Trimming removed 6 bases from V and 4 bases from J, with 18 bases in between.

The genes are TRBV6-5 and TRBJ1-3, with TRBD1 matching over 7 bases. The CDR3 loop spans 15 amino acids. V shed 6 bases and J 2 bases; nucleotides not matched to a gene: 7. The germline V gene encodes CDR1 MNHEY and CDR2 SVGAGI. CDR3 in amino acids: CASSPGGPPGNTIYF. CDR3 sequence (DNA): TGTGCCAGCAGCCCAGGGGGACCTCCTGGAAACACCATATATTTT.

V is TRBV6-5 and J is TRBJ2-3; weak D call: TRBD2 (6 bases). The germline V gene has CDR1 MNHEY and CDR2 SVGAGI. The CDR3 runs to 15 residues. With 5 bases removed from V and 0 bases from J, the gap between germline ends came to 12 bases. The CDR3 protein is CASSRGSSSTDTQYF. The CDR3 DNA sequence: TGTGCCAGCAGTCGGGGGTCGAGTAGCACAGATACGCAGTATTTT.

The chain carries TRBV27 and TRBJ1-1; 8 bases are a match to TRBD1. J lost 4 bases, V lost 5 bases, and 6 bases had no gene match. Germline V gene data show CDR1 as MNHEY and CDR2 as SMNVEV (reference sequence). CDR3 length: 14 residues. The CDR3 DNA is TGTGCCAGCAGTCACAGGGGGACGGGCACTGAAGCTTTCTTT. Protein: CASSHRGTGTEAFF.